This TCR beta chain was recorded in a study of blood T cell repertoires in COVID-19. Study context: Sites in the United States, Italy and Spain provided acute and convalescent COVID-19 samples. From T cells, B-cell-depleted T cells, or PBMCs came the material, which was cDNA or gDNA.

Clones were read by immunoSEQ multiplex PCR, and TCRdb kept only the in-frame ones, dropping some. The sample yields under 300,000 clones, about 90% seen once. The germline gives CDR1 SGHDT, CDR2 YYEEEE. This CDR3 has 15 residues. V was shortened by 4 bases and J by 4 bases, with 15 bases between the two germline ends. Sequences were obtained from peripheral blood. The TCR was taken from a woman in her 30s with COVID-19, enrolled during active disease. This chain links TRBV5-6 with TRBJ2-1, with D tentatively TRBD1 (6 bases). The CDR3 DNA reads TGTGCCAGCAGCGGCCGGACAGCCAGTTACAATGAGCAGTTCTTC. Its protein product is CASSGRTASYNEQFF.